This T cell receptor (beta chain) came from a study of blood T cell repertoires in COVID-19. The repertoire was sequenced with immunoSEQ multiplex PCR; TCRdb's copy has only in-frame clones and lacks some. The sample shows 80,000 to 95,000 clones, 75% to 85% of them seen only once. The CDR3 loop spans 15 amino acids. The germline V and J ends were trimmed by 0 bases and 0 bases, with 8 bases remaining between them. Germline V gene data show CDR1 as MNHEY and CDR2 as SVGAGI. The clonotype was recovered from an elderly woman with acute or convalescent COVID-19. The chain uses TRBV6-5 and TRBJ1-2; D unclear. Sequenced input: peripheral blood. CDR3: CASSYSGGSNYGYTF. As DNA, the CDR3 is TGTGCCAGCAGTTACTCGGGAGGATCTAACTATGGCTACACCTTC.